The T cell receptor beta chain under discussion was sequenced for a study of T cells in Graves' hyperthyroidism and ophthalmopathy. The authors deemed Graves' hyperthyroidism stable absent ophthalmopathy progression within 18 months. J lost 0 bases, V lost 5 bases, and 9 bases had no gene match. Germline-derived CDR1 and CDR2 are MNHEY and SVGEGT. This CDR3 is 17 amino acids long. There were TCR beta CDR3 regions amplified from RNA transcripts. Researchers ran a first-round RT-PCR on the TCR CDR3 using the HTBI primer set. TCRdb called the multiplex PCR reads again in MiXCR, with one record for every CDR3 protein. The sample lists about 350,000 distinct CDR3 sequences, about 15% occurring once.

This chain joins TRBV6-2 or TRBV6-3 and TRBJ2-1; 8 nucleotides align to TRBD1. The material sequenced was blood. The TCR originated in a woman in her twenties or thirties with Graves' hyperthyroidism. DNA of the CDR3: TGTGCCAGCAGTCCGAGGACAGGGAAAAGCTCCTACAATGAGCAGTTCTTC. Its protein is CASSPRTGKSSYNEQFF.